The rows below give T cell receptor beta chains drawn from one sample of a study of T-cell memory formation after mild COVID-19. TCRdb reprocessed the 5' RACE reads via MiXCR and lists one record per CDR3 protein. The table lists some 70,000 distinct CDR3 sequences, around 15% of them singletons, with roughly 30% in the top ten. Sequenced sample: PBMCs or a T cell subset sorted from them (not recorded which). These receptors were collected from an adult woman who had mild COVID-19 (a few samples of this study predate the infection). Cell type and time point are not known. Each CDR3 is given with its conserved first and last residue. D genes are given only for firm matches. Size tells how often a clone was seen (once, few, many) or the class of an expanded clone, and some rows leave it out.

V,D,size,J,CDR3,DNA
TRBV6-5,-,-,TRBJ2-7,CASSYSNWVPTIKPFEQYF,TGTGCCAGCAGTTACTCGAATTGGGTCCCTACTATTAAGCCGTTCGAGCAGTACTTC
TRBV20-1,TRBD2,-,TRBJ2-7,CSASPGTSGSLYEQYF,TGCAGTGCTAGTCCCGGGACTAGCGGGAGCTTATACGAGCAGTACTTC
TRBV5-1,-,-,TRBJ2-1,CASSLVSEGNEQFF,TGCGCCAGCAGCTTGGTTTCAGAGGGGAATGAGCAGTTCTTC
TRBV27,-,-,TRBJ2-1,CASSFPGSYNEQFF,TGTGCCAGCAGTTTCCCCGGCTCCTACAATGAGCAGTTCTTC
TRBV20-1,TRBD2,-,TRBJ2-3,CSARDALAGRVTDTQYF,TGCAGTGCTAGAGATGCACTAGCCGGGAGGGTCACAGATACGCAGTATTTT
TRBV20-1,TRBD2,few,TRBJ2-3,CSARDHRAGVTDTQYF,TGCAGTGCTAGAGATCATCGAGCGGGAGTGACAGATACGCAGTATTTT
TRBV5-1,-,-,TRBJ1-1,CASSLPGQIYTEAFF,TGCGCCAGCAGCCTCCCTGGACAAATCTACACTGAAGCTTTCTTT
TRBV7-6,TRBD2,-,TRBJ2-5,CASSLVLAGGHQETQYF,TGTGCCAGCAGCTTAGTGTTAGCGGGGGGACACCAAGAGACCCAGTACTTC
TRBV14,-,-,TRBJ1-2,CASSQDTAHYGYTF,TGTGCCAGCAGCCAAGATACCGCCCACTATGGCTACACCTTC
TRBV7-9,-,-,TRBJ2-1,CASSFESRPYNEQFF,TGTGCCAGCAGCTTTGAGTCCAGGCCCTACAATGAGCAGTTCTTC
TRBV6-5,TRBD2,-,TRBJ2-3,CASSYRASGSYPPRTDTQYF,TGTGCCAGCAGTTACAGGGCTAGCGGGAGTTACCCCCCGCGCACAGATACGCAGTATTTT
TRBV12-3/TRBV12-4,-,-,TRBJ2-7,CASSFGPNPSYEQYF,TGTGCCAGCAGTTTCGGACCGAACCCATCCTACGAGCAGTACTTC
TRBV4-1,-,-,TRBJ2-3,CASSQEMRSTDTQYF,TGCGCCAGCAGCCAAGAAATGCGGTCCACAGATACGCAGTATTTT
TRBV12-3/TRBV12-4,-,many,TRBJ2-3,CASSLGTDTQYF,TGTGCCAGCAGTTTAGGCACAGATACGCAGTATTTT
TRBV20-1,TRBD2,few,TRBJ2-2,CSARDLAGDTGELFF,TGCAGTGCTAGAGATCTAGCGGGAGACACCGGGGAGCTGTTTTTT
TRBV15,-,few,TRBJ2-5,CATSRDLEETQYF,TGTGCCACCAGCAGAGATCTCGAGGAGACCCAGTACTTC
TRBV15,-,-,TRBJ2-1,CATSKGEFYNEQFF,TGTGCCACCAGCAAGGGGGAGTTCTACAATGAGCAGTTCTTC
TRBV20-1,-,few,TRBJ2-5,CSATDRRETQYF,TGCAGTGCCACGGACCGTCGAGAGACCCAGTACTTC
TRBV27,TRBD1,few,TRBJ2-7,CASSLSYNRGRYEQYF,TGTGCCAGCAGTTTATCATATAACAGGGGCCGGTACGAGCAGTACTTC
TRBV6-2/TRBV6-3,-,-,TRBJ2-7,CASSYGGATYEQYF,TGTGCCAGCAGTTATGGGGGCGCGACCTACGAGCAGTACTTC
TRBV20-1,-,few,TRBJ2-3,CSEVASSTDTQYF,TGCAGTGAGGTAGCGTCAAGCACAGATACGCAGTATTTT
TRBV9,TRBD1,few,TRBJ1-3,CASSPQWDRGNTIYF,TGTGCCAGCAGCCCACAATGGGACAGGGGAAACACCATATATTTT
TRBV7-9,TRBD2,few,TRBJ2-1,CASSRAGGPYNEQFF,TGTGCCAGCAGTCGCGCGGGGGGCCCCTACAATGAGCAGTTCTTC
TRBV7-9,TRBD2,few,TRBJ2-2,CASSAFLAGMTGELFF,TGTGCCAGCAGCGCCTTCCTAGCGGGGATGACCGGGGAGCTGTTTTTT
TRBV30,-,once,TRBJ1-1,CAWPRHTGEAFF,TGTGCCTGGCCTCGACACACCGGGGAGGCTTTCTTT
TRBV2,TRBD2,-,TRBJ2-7,CASSEEWSGGAYEQYF,TGTGCCAGCAGTGAAGAGTGGAGCGGGGGGGCCTACGAGCAGTACTTC
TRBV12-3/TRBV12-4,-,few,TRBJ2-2,CASSLTAGSTGELFF,TGTGCCAGCAGTTTAACAGCAGGGAGCACCGGGGAGCTGTTTTTT
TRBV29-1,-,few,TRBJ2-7,CSVSLNSYEQYF,TGCAGCGTATCTCTAAATTCCTACGAGCAGTACTTC
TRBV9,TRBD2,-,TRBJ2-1,CASSWTSGSINEQFF,TGTGCCAGCAGTTGGACTAGCGGGAGTATCAATGAGCAGTTCTTC
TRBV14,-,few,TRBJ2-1,CASSRAFTAGHNEQFF,TGTGCCAGCAGCCGGGCTTTCACGGCGGGTCACAATGAGCAGTTCTTC
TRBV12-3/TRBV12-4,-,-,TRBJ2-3,CASKEIPSRKDTQYF,TGTGCCAGCAAGGAAATTCCTAGCCGGAAAGATACGCAGTATTTT
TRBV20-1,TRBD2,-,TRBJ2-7,CSAWGLAGGPVYEQYF,TGCAGTGCTTGGGGGCTAGCGGGAGGGCCGGTGTACGAGCAGTACTTC
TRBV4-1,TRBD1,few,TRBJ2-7,CASAQDRGSEQYF,TGCGCCAGCGCTCAGGACAGGGGGTCCGAGCAGTACTTC
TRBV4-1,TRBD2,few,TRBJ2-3,CASSQAGLAGGKDTQYF,TGCGCCAGCAGCCAAGCGGGACTAGCGGGGGGGAAAGATACGCAGTATTTT
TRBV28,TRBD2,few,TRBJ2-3,CASSLAAGGLSDTQYF,TGTGCCAGCAGTTTGGCAGCGGGAGGTCTTTCAGATACGCAGTATTTT
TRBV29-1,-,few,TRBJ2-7,CSVEGEGDVGYEQYF,TGCAGCGTTGAGGGGGAGGGGGACGTCGGCTACGAGCAGTACTTC
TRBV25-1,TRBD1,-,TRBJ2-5,CASSAPRQGAYGETQYF,TGTGCCAGCAGTGCCCCAAGACAGGGGGCTTATGGGGAGACCCAGTACTTC
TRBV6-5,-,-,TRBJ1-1,CASSLAVALGTEAFF,TGTGCCAGCAGTTTAGCCGTGGCTCTAGGCACTGAAGCTTTCTTT
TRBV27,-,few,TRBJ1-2,CASSSWAANYGYTF,TGTGCCAGCAGTTCCTGGGCGGCTAACTATGGCTACACCTTC
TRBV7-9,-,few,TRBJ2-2,CASRPSTGELFF,TGTGCCAGCAGACCGAGCACCGGGGAGCTGTTTTTT
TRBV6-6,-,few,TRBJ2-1,CASSYLRTGDEQFF,TGTGCCAGCAGTTACTTGCGGACCGGCGATGAGCAGTTCTTC
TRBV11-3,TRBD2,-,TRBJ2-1,CASSFWREDPRDEQFF,TGTGCCAGCAGCTTCTGGCGGGAGGACCCTAGGGATGAGCAGTTCTTC
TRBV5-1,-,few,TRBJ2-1,CASSLGAGTYNEQFF,TGCGCCAGCAGCTTGGGGGCAGGAACCTACAATGAGCAGTTCTTC
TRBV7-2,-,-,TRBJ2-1,CASSLAIDEQFF,TGTGCCAGCAGCTTAGCAATCGATGAGCAGTTCTTC
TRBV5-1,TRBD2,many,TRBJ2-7,CASSDGTSGYEQYF,TGCGCCAGCAGCGACGGGACTAGCGGCTACGAGCAGTACTTC
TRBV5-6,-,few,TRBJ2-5,CASSLWTTWETQYF,TGTGCCAGCAGCTTGTGGACAACATGGGAGACCCAGTACTTC
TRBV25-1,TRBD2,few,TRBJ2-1,CASSDFGTSGFYNEQFF,TGTGCCAGCAGTGATTTCGGGACTAGCGGGTTTTACAATGAGCAGTTCTTC
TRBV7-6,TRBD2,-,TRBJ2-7,CASSLVLAGLVAYEQYF,TGTGCCAGCAGCTTAGTGCTTGCGGGACTAGTTGCCTACGAGCAGTACTTC
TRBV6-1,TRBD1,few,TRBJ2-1,CASSSVQGASNEQFF,TGTGCCAGCAGTTCAGTCCAGGGGGCGAGCAATGAGCAGTTCTTC
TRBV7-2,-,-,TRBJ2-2,CASSPTTEATGELFF,TGTGCCAGCAGCCCCACCACAGAGGCCACCGGGGAGCTGTTTTTT
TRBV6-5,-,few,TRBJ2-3,CASSRLSGTDTQYF,TGTGCCAGCAGTAGGCTGTCAGGCACAGATACGCAGTATTTT
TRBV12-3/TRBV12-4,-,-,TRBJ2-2,CASSFTGTTNTGELFF,TGTGCCAGCAGTTTTACCGGGACGACGAACACCGGGGAGCTGTTTTTT
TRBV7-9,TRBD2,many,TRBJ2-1,CASSLELAGVNEQFF,TGTGCCAGCAGCTTAGAACTAGCGGGAGTCAATGAGCAGTTCTTC
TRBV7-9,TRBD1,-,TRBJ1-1,CASSNQGATEAFF,TGTGCCAGCAGTAATCAGGGGGCCACTGAAGCTTTCTTT
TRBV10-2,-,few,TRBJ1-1,CASSESGTNTEAFF,TGCGCCAGCAGTGAGTCGGGTACGAACACTGAAGCTTTCTTT
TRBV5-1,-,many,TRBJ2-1,CASSLVANEQFF,TGCGCCAGCAGCTTGGTGGCGAATGAGCAGTTCTTC
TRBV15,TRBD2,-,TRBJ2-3,CATSRSGTSRDTQYF,TGTGCCACCAGCAGATCCGGGACTAGCAGAGATACGCAGTATTTT
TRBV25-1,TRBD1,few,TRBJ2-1,CASSAGTGGKSSYNEQFF,TGTGCCAGCAGCGCAGGGACAGGGGGAAAGAGCTCCTACAATGAGCAGTTCTTC
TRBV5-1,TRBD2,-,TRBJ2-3,CASSWTSGGQGDTQYF,TGCGCCAGCAGCTGGACTAGCGGGGGACAGGGAGATACGCAGTATTTT